The present entry profiles one TCR beta chain with its context. V dropped 4 bases and J dropped 2 bases, with 15 bases sitting between them. The germline gives CDR1 MNHEY, CDR2 SMNVEV (reference sequence). The CDR3 covers 16 residues. The data derive from a study of T cell responses to AZD1222 COVID-19 vaccine. TCRdb's table, derived via immunoSEQ multiplex PCR, lists solely in-frame clones and lacks some. This table has some 80,000 clones, more than 90% appearing once. This clonotype was obtained from an adult in good health. The rearrangement links TRBV27 to TRBJ2-1, with D tentatively TRBD2 (5 bases). Sequencing was performed on peripheral blood, taken on day 0 of AZD1222 vaccination. DNA of the CDR3: TGTGCCAGCAGTTCTGGACTGTCCCCCGCCTACAATGAGCAGTTCTTC. Encoded protein: CASSSGLSPAYNEQFF.